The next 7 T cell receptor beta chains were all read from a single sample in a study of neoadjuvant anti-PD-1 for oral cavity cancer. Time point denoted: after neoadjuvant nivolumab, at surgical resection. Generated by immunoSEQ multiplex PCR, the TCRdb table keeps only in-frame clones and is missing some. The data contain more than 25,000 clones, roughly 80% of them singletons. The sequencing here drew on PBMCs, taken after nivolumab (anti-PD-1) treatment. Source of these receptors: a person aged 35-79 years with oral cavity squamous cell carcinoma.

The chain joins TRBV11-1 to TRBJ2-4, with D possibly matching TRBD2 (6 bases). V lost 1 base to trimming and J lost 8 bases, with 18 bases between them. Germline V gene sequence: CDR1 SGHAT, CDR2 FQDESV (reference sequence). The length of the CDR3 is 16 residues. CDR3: CASSLGLGLIGDIQYF. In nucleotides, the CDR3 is TGTGCCAGCAGCTTAGGCCTGGGACTCATTGGGGACATTCAGTACTTC.

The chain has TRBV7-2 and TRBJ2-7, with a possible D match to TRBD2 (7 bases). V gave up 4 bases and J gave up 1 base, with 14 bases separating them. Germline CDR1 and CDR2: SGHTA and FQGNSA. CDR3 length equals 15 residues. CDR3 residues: CASSYRGGPSYEQYF. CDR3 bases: TGTGCCAGCAGCTATAGGGGGGGTCCTTCCTACGAGCAGTACTTC.

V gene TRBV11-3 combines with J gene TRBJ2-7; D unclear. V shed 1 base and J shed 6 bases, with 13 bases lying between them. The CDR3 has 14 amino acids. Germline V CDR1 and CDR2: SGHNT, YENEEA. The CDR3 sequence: CASSLGQAHGEQYF. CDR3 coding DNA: TGTGCCAGCAGCTTAGGGCAGGCGCATGGCGAGCAGTACTTC. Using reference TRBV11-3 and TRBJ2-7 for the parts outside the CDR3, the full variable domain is EAGVVQSPRYKIIEKKQPVAFWCNPISGHNTLYWYLQNLGQGPELLIRYENEEAVDDSQLPKDRFSAERLKGVDSTLKIQPAELGDSAVYLCASSLGQAHGEQYFGPGTRLTVT.

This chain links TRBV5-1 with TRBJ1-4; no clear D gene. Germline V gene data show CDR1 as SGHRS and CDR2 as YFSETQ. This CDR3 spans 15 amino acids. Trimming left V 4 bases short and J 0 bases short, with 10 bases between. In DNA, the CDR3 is TGCGCCAGCAGCGCGGCCCGAGCAACTAATGAAAAACTGTTTTTT. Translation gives CASSAARATNEKLFF. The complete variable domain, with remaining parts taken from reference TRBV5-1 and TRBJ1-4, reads KAGVTQTPRYLIKTRGQQVTLSCSPISGHRSVSWYQQTPGQGLQFLFEYFSETQRNKGNFPGRFSGRQFSNSRSEMNVSTLELGDSALYLCASSAARATNEKLFFGSGTQLSVL.

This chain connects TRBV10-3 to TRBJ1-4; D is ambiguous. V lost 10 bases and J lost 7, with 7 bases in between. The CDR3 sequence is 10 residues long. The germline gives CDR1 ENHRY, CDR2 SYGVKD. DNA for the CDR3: TGTGCCACCTACGGTGAAAAACTGTTTTTT. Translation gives CATYGEKLFF.

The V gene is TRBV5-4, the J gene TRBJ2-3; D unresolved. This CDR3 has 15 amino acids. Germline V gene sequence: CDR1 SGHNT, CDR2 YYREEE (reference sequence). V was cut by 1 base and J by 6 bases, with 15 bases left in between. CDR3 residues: CASSLNPSSLDTQYF. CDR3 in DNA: TGTGCCAGCAGCTTGAACCCATCGTCTCTGGATACGCAGTATTTT.

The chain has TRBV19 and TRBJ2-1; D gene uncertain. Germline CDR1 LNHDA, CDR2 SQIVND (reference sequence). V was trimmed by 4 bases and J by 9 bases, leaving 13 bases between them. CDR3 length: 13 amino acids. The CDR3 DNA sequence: TGTGCCAGTAGTACCCGGCAATTGACTGAGCAGTTCTTC. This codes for CASSTRQLTEQFF.